The 26 T cell receptor beta chains reported below all come from one sample, sequenced in a study of shared T cell receptors in the human thymus. Sequencing was performed with immunoSEQ multiplex PCR; in TCRdb, only in-frame clones are kept and a portion is missing. The sample yields approximately 660,000 clones, more than 75% seen once. This sample also appeared in a second study, on human thymus T cells.

The sample was thymocytes. These receptor sequences come from a boy younger than two with a congenital heart defect.

The chain uses TRBV27 and TRBJ1-5; D is possibly TRBD1 (6 bases). Trimming removed 6 bases from V and 2 bases from J, with 20 bases in between. Per germline, CDR1 MNHEY and CDR2 SMNVEV (reference sequence). The CDR3 extends over 17 amino acids. The chain's CDR3 is CASRHMWGPDRNQPQHF. CDR3 nucleotides: TGTGCCAGCAGACATATGTGGGGGCCCGACCGCAATCAGCCCCAGCATTTT.

The V and J genes are TRBV11-3 and TRBJ2-1; TRBD2 aligns across 7 bases. V trimming: 2 bases; J trimming: 6 bases; junction bases outside the gene matches: 1. The CDR3 loop spans 13 amino acids. Germline lookup yields CDR1 SGHNT and CDR2 YENEEA. CDR3 in DNA: TGTGCCAGCAGCTTACGCGGGGGCAATGAGCAGTTCTTC. Amino acids: CASSLRGGNEQFF.

The chain is built from TRBV27 and TRBJ2-5; D call uncertain. This CDR3 region has 13 residues. Between the trimmed V and J ends, which lost 6 bases and 6 bases, there was a span of 14 bases. CDR1 and CDR2 from the germline V gene are MNHEY and SMNVEV (reference sequence). The CDR3 sequence: CASRKNKQKTQYF. The CDR3 nucleotides read TGTGCCAGCAGAAAAAATAAGCAAAAGACCCAGTACTTC.

The chain has TRBV14 and TRBJ2-2; possible D gene TRBD2, 6 bases. Germline V gives CDR1 SGHDN, CDR2 FVKESK. There are 16 residues in the CDR3. V gave up 3 bases and J gave up 1 base, with 12 bases separating them. CDR3 amino acids: CASSQSAGKNTGELFF. In DNA form, the CDR3 reads TGTGCCAGCAGCCAGAGTGCGGGGAAGAACACCGGGGAGCTGTTTTTT.

This rearrangement joins TRBV4-3 to TRBJ1-1; TRBD1 aligns across 7 bases. CDR3 length: 16 amino acids. Germline V gives CDR1 LGHNA, CDR2 YSLEER. The V gene end was trimmed by 1 base and the J gene end by 1 base; junction bases not matched to a gene: 6. The CDR3 DNA sequence: TGCGCCAGCAGCCAAGTGACAGGGCCGTGGAACACTGAAGCTTTCTTT. Protein product: CASSQVTGPWNTEAFF.

The rearrangement joins TRBV18 to TRBJ2-3; 8 bases map to TRBD1. With 4 bases clipped from V and 6 bases from J, the junction kept 6 bases outside the gene matches. Germline CDR1 KGHSH, CDR2 LQKENI. The CDR3 is made up of 14 amino acids. In DNA form, the CDR3 reads TGTGCCAGCTCACGATGGACAGGGAGGGATACGCAGTATTTT. This sequence encodes CASSRWTGRDTQYF. The variable domain in full, completed from reference TRBV18 and TRBJ2-3, reads NAGVMQNPRHLVRRRGQEARLRCSPMKGHSHVYWYRQLPEEGLKFMVYLQKENIIDESGMPKERFSAEFPKEGPSILRIQQVVRGDSAAYFCASSRWTGRDTQYFGPGTRLTVL.

The rearrangement joins TRBV6-1 to TRBJ2-3; TRBD2 agrees at 10 bases. J gave up 11 bases and V 4 bases, and 21 bases lay outside the gene matches. Per germline, CDR1 MNHNS and CDR2 SASEGT. The CDR3 runs 18 residues. This chain's CDR3 is CASSGRPPGLARRLEQYF. CDR3 in DNA: TGTGCCAGCAGTGGAAGACCCCCGGGACTAGCGCGCCGCTTAGAGCAGTATTTT.

This chain joins TRBV11-2 and TRBJ1-2, with a tentative D call TRBD1 (6 bases). The CDR3 spans 16 residues. Per the germline V gene, CDR1 is SGHAT and CDR2 is FQNNGV. V lost 5 bases to trimming and J lost 2 bases, with 18 bases between them. The CDR3 loop is CASSALGDIPNYGYTF. The DNA for the CDR3 is TGTGCCAGCAGCGCACTCGGGGACATCCCAAACTATGGCTACACCTTC. Full variable domain (outside the CDR3, taken from reference TRBV11-2 and TRBJ1-2): EAGVAQSPRYKIIEKRQSVAFWCNPISGHATLYWYQQILGQGPKLLIQFQNNGVVDDSQLPKDRFSAERLKGVDSTLKIQPAKLEDSAVYLCASSALGDIPNYGYTFGSGTRLTVV.

V and J are TRBV29-1 and TRBJ2-1, with 16 bases lining up with TRBD2. V was pared by 7 bases and J by 1 base, with 13 bases of the junction left unmatched. CDR1 is SQVTM, CDR2 ANQGSEA, per germline. This CDR3 has 19 residues. The DNA for the CDR3 is TGCAGCGCCGAGGGACTAGCGGGAGGGCCCCAGGAGTCCTACAATGAGCAGTTCTTC. Residues: CSAEGLAGGPQESYNEQFF.

This chain links TRBV19 with TRBJ1-5; D is possibly TRBD1 (5 bases). The germline gives CDR1 LNHDA, CDR2 SQIVND (reference sequence). The V gene lost 7 bases and the J gene lost 2 bases, with 21 bases spanning the gap. This CDR3 region has 17 residues. The CDR3 coding sequence is TGTGCCAGTACCCCGGGGGTACCTCCGGGAGGCAATCAGCCCCAGCATTTT. As protein: CASTPGVPPGGNQPQHF.

The chain recombines TRBV4-1 with TRBJ2-4, with a tentative D call TRBD2 (5 bases). CDR3 size: 15 residues. Trimming cost V 3 bases and J 0 bases, with 9 bases left between them. CDR1 MGHRA and CDR2 YSYEKL come from the germline V gene. Here the CDR3 DNA reads TGCGCCAGCAGCCATATGGACTTAGCCAAAAACATTCAGTACTTC. Translation gives CASSHMDLAKNIQYF.

The CDR3 DNA reads TGTGCCAGCAGTGAATTTGAGGGCCCGGACACTGAAGCTTTCTTT. This encodes CASSEFEGPDTEAFF. V and J are TRBV25-1 and TRBJ1-1; D is unclear. The germline gives CDR1 MGHDK, CDR2 SYGVNS. The CDR3 runs to 15 residues. Trimming shortened V by 1 base and J by 3 bases, and 12 bases separated the two germline ends. Combining the CDR3 with reference TRBV25-1 and TRBJ1-1 gives the whole variable domain EADIYQTPRYLVIGTGKKITLECSQTMGHDKMYWYQQDPGMELHLIHYSYGVNSTEKGDLSSESTVSRIRTEHFPLTLESARPSHTSQYLCASSEFEGPDTEAFFGQGTRLTVV.

The chain is built from TRBV4-3 and TRBJ2-1; TRBD2 is a possible D gene (6 bases). V dropped 3 bases and J dropped 4 bases, with 22 bases sitting between them. The V gene's germline CDR1 is LGHNA and CDR2 YSLEER. The CDR3 sequence is 18 residues long. The CDR3 is CASSHLGTPPTLYNEQFF. In nucleotides, the CDR3 is TGCGCCAGCAGCCACCTCGGGACTCCCCCTACCCTTTACAATGAGCAGTTCTTC.

The chain employs TRBV7-9 and TRBJ1-2, with D perhaps matching TRBD1 (6 bases). The CDR3 totals 17 residues. CDR1 SEHNR and CDR2 FQNEAQ come from the germline V gene (reference sequence). Trimming shortened V by 4 bases and J by 2 bases, and 20 bases separated the two germline ends. In DNA form, the CDR3 reads TGTGCCAGCAGCTCGATTCCCCCGGGACACACAAACTATGGCTACACCTTC. Its translation is CASSSIPPGHTNYGYTF.

The rearrangement joins TRBV5-1 to TRBJ2-7; 7 bases map to TRBD1. The germline V gene encodes CDR1 SGHRS and CDR2 YFSETQ. The CDR3 contains 16 residues. V was clipped by 4 bases and J by 3 bases; unmatched bases: 13. CDR3 in amino acids: CASSTETGDSRYEQYF. For the CDR3, the DNA is TGCGCCAGCAGCACGGAAACCGGGGACAGTCGCTACGAGCAGTACTTC.

The gene calls are TRBV28 and TRBJ1-5, with 9 bases lining up with TRBD1. The V segment lost 5 bases and the J segment 5 bases; nucleotides outside the gene matches: 4. Per germline, CDR1 MDHEN and CDR2 SYDVKM. The CDR3 runs to 14 residues. CDR3 DNA: TGTGCCAGCAGTCGGGACAGGGAATATCAGCCCCAGCATTTT. It is translated as CASSRDREYQPQHF.

The rearrangement links TRBV5-1 to TRBJ2-7, with TRBD1 matching 10 bases. The germline CDR1 and CDR2 sequences are SGHRS and YFSETQ. The length of the CDR3 is 16 residues. J lost 3 bases, V lost 2 bases, and 8 bases had no gene match. This CDR3 reads CASSFTDRGRDYEQYF. As DNA, the CDR3 is TGCGCCAGCAGCTTCACTGACAGGGGGCGCGACTACGAGCAGTACTTC.

The chain joins TRBV30 to TRBJ1-3, with a tentative D call TRBD1 (6 bases). CDR1 GTSNPN and CDR2 SVGIG come from the germline V gene (reference sequence). Trimming stripped 4 bases from V and 2 bases from J, with 18 bases between. CDR3 size: 16 residues. CDR3 sequence (DNA): TGTGCCTGGATCCCTCCCGGCAGGGGAACTGGAAACACCATATATTTT. Translating gives CAWIPPGRGTGNTIYF.

This chain links TRBV2 with TRBJ2-2; 14 nucleotides agree with TRBD2. The CDR3 length is 18 residues. CDR1 and CDR2 (germline): SNHLY, FYNNEI. V lost 5 bases and J lost 7; bases outside the gene matches: 12. The CDR3 DNA follows: TGTGCCAGCAGTTTAATCCCGGGACTAGCGGGAGTCGGCGGGGAGCTGTTTTTT. It codes for CASSLIPGLAGVGGELFF.

This chain joins TRBV21-1 and TRBJ1-1; the listed D gene, TRBD1, was not tested against the DNA. TRBV21-1 is a documented pseudogene. The CDR3 contains 16 residues. CDR3 amino acids: CASSKGEGQGGTEAFF. For the CDR3, the DNA is TGTGCCAGCAGCAAAGGAGAGGGACAGGGAGGGACTGAAGCTTTCTTT.

The CDR3 DNA reads TGTGCCAGCAGCAAACTGAAGGGGTCCTGGGTGCTAACAGGGGGCAAATATAGCAATCAGCCCCAGCATTTT. Amino acids: CASSKLKGSWVLTGGKYSNQPQHF. V usage is TRBV21-1 and J usage is TRBJ1-5; the D call in the table, TRBD1, was not verified against the DNA. TRBV21-1 has pseudogene status. The CDR3 is made up of 24 amino acids.

The CDR3 bases are TGTGCCAGCAGCTTAGATTCTCAGTGGACAGGGGGCACTGAAGCTTTCTTT. Translated, it gives CASSLDSQWTGGTEAFF. The J gene is TRBJ1-1, the V gene TRBV11-2; 10 bases map to TRBD1. The CDR3 runs 17 residues. V was clipped by 0 bases and J by 4 bases; unmatched bases: 8. CDR1 and CDR2 (germline): SGHAT, FQNNGV. The variable domain in full, with the rest retrieved from reference TRBV11-2 and TRBJ1-1, is EAGVAQSPRYKIIEKRQSVAFWCNPISGHATLYWYQQILGQGPKLLIQFQNNGVVDDSQLPKDRFSAERLKGVDSTLKIQPAKLEDSAVYLCASSLDSQWTGGTEAFFGQGTRLTVV.

This clone has just one count. The chain joins TRBV19 to TRBJ2-1; TRBD2 matches 10 bases. V trimming: 6 bases; J trimming: 4 bases; junction bases outside the gene matches: 6. The CDR3 runs 15 residues. Germline CDR1 LNHDA, CDR2 SQIVND (reference sequence). The CDR3 DNA follows: TGTGCCAGTAGATCCACTAGCGGGACTTACAATGAGCAGTTCTTC. Amino acids: CASRSTSGTYNEQFF.

The rearrangement joins TRBV4-1 to TRBJ2-7; 8 nucleotides align to TRBD1. The ends lost 1 base at V and 0 bases at J; junction bases unmatched: 2. Germline V lookup: CDR1 MGHRA, CDR2 YSYEKL. The CDR3 consists of 15 residues. The CDR3 nucleotides are TGCGCCAGCAGCCAAGGGACAGGGAGCTCCTACGAGCAGTACTTC. Translating it yields CASSQGTGSSYEQYF.

The V gene is TRBV4-1, the J gene TRBJ1-1, with a weak D call TRBD1 (6 bases). The germline CDR1 and CDR2 sequences are MGHRA and YSYEKL. This CDR3 is 15 amino acids long. Trimming shortened V by 0 bases and J by 10 bases, and 18 bases separated the two germline ends. The CDR3 sequence: CASSQDWYRAWGAFF. CDR3 DNA sequence: TGCGCCAGCAGCCAAGATTGGTACAGGGCGTGGGGAGCTTTCTTT.

The chain employs TRBV7-2 and TRBJ2-4; 7 bases fit TRBD2. The CDR3 is 15 residues long. V trimming: 2 bases; J trimming: 6 bases; junction bases outside the gene matches: 7. The V gene's germline CDR1 is SGHTA and CDR2 FQGNSA. DNA for the CDR3: TGTGCCAGCAGCTTAATGGGGGGGAAGCGAAACATTCAGTACTTC. It specifies CASSLMGGKRNIQYF.